This entry lists 19 T cell receptor beta chains sequenced from one sample in a study of blood T cell repertoires in COVID-19. Sequencing used immunoSEQ multiplex PCR; TCRdb keeps in-frame clones, though not all of them. Found here are 200,000 to 300,000 clones, 87% of them singletons; the top ten hold 3% to 3.5%. The sequenced material came from peripheral blood. The receptors derive from a man younger than 35 with active or convalescent COVID-19.

V and J are TRBV2 and TRBJ1-2, with 11 bases lining up with TRBD1. The germline V gene has CDR1 SNHLY and CDR2 FYNNEI. This CDR3 contains 14 residues. V trimming: 4 bases; J trimming: 8 bases; junction bases outside the gene matches: 6. CDR3 loop: CASSGTGGLEGYTF. Here the CDR3 DNA reads TGTGCCAGCAGTGGGACAGGGGGCCTTGAAGGCTACACCTTC.

This chain uses TRBV2 with TRBJ1-2; D may be TRBD1 (6 bases). Trimming shortened V by 6 bases and J by 8 bases, and 16 bases separated the two germline ends. Germline CDR1 and CDR2: SNHLY and FYNNEI. This CDR3 contains 13 residues. The CDR3 is CASRPDRSGGYTF. For the CDR3, the DNA is TGTGCCAGCAGGCCCGACAGGTCGGGCGGCTACACCTTC. Together with reference TRBV2 and TRBJ1-2, the CDR3 gives the full variable domain: EPEVTQTPSHQVTQMGQEVILRCVPISNHLYFYWYRQILGQKVEFLVSFYNNEISEKSEIFDDQFSVERPDGSNFTLKIRSTKLEDSAMYFCASRPDRSGGYTFGSGTRLTVV.

This chain links TRBV11-3 with TRBJ1-6; D not resolved. The CDR3 has 15 residues. Trimming removed 8 bases from V and 6 bases from J, with 17 bases in between. The germline V gene encodes CDR1 SGHNT and CDR2 YENEEA. For the CDR3, the DNA is TGTGCCAGCGTCCCGATCTGGAGTTTTAATTCACCCCTCCACTTT. Translating it yields CASVPIWSFNSPLHF.

The genes are TRBV28 and TRBJ2-7; unclear D gene. The CDR3 totals 12 residues. V shed 5 bases and J shed 4 bases, with 9 bases lying between them. Germline V lookup: CDR1 MDHEN, CDR2 SYDVKM. This CDR3 is CASSLTIYEQYF. The DNA of the CDR3 is TGTGCCAGCAGTCTAACGATTTACGAGCAGTACTTC.

This clone was counted once. The chain employs TRBV9 and TRBJ2-3; D might be TRBD2 (5 bases). Trimming removed 0 bases from V and 1 base from J, with 12 bases in between. The CDR3 is 16 residues long. Germline CDR1 reads SGDLS; CDR2 reads YYNGEE. In nucleotides, the CDR3 is TGTGCCAGCAGCGTAGTGAGCGGCCCAGGCACAGATACGCAGTATTTT. It translates to CASSVVSGPGTDTQYF.

The V gene is TRBV11-2, the J gene TRBJ2-7; TRBD1 might be the D (7 bases). V lost 0 bases to trimming and J lost 2 bases, with 14 bases between them. The CDR3 extends over 16 amino acids. Germline CDR1 reads SGHAT; CDR2 reads FQNNGV. CDR3 DNA sequence: TGTGCCAGCAGCTTAGACCTTGGCGGGACAGCCTACGAGCAGTACTTC. Protein product: CASSLDLGGTAYEQYF.

This clone appeared a single time. This chain joins TRBV11-2 and TRBJ2-2; 9 bases line up with TRBD2. The germline gives CDR1 SGHAT, CDR2 FQNNGV. Trimming at V came to 3 bases and at J to 5 bases, leaving 4 bases not matched to a gene. The CDR3 is 15 residues long. CDR3 nucleotide sequence: TGTGCCAGCAGCTTGAGACTAGCGGAGACCGGGGAGCTGTTTTTT. Its protein is CASSLRLAETGELFF.

V is TRBV5-1 and J is TRBJ2-5; 9 nucleotides line up with TRBD2. Per germline, CDR1 SGHRS and CDR2 YFSETQ. V dropped 5 bases and J dropped 3; count of bases not matched to a gene: 2. The CDR3 is 13 amino acids. CDR3 bases: TGCGCCAGCAGGTTAGCGGGAGAAGAGACCCAGTACTTC. It codes for CASRLAGEETQYF. Combining the CDR3 with reference TRBV5-1 and TRBJ2-5 gives the whole variable domain KAGVTQTPRYLIKTRGQQVTLSCSPISGHRSVSWYQQTPGQGLQFLFEYFSETQRNKGNFPGRFSGRQFSNSRSEMNVSTLELGDSALYLCASRLAGEETQYFGPGTRLLVL.

The chain has TRBV2 and TRBJ1-2; D call uncertain. Looked up from germline, CDR1 is SNHLY and CDR2 is FYNNEI. Trimming pared 5 bases from V and 0 bases from J, leaving 13 bases between. The length of the CDR3 is 15 residues. Written as DNA, the CDR3 is TGTGCCAGCAGTCCGACACCTATTGCTAACTATGGCTACACCTTC. Its translation: CASSPTPIANYGYTF.

This chain uses TRBV21-1 with TRBJ1-6. TRBV21-1 is tagged as a pseudogene. The CDR3 is made up of 16 amino acids. For the CDR3, the DNA is TGTGCCAGCAGCAAAGTTAGCCCCCCGGGTAATTCACCCCTCCACTTT. Encoded protein: CASSKVSPPGNSPLHF.

The gene calls are TRBV6-5 and TRBJ1-1; 7 positions agree with TRBD1. Germline V gene sequence: CDR1 MNHEY, CDR2 SVGAGI. The V gene end was trimmed by 6 bases and the J gene end by 0 bases; junction bases not matched to a gene: 7. This CDR3 is 15 amino acids long. The CDR3 bases are TGTGCCAGCAGACTTACAGGGGCCATGAACACTGAAGCTTTCTTT. As protein: CASRLTGAMNTEAFF.

This sequence joins TRBV7-3 and TRBJ1-2; 7 bases match TRBD1. The CDR3 runs to 13 residues. V shed 3 bases and J 5 bases; nucleotides not matched to a gene: 3. Germline assignment: CDR1 SGHTA and CDR2 FQGTGA. The CDR3 DNA is TGTGCCAGCAGCTTGGGCAGGGGGTATGGCTACACCTTC. This gives the protein CASSLGRGYGYTF.

The CDR3 reads CAWSVLTEAFF. The CDR3 region has the DNA TGTGCCTGGAGTGTACTAACTGAAGCTTTCTTT. The chain has TRBV30 and TRBJ1-1; unclear D gene. This CDR3 is built from 11 residues. CDR1 and CDR2 from the germline V gene are GTSNPN and SVGIG (reference sequence). V dropped 0 bases and J dropped 5 bases, with 4 bases sitting between them.

This clone was seen only once. The chain recombines TRBV7-9 with TRBJ1-5, with D possibly TRBD1 on 6 matching bases. Germline CDR1 reads SEHNR; CDR2 reads FQNEAQ (reference sequence). Trimming cost V 1 base and J 3 bases, with 10 bases left between them. This CDR3 is built from 15 residues. This CDR3 is CASSLDGQFNQPQHF. DNA for the CDR3: TGTGCCAGCAGCTTAGACGGACAGTTCAATCAGCCCCAGCATTTT.

J is TRBJ2-2 and V is TRBV5-4; D is possibly TRBD2 (6 bases). CDR1 is SGHNT and CDR2 is YYREEE in the germline V gene (reference sequence). The CDR3 loop spans 15 amino acids. Trimming removed 4 bases at V and 5 bases at J, with 15 bases between. The CDR3 reads CASSRGLAWTGELFF. The CDR3 nucleotides are TGTGCCAGCAGCCGCGGGCTAGCGTGGACCGGGGAGCTGTTTTTT.

The V and J genes are TRBV7-2 and TRBJ2-2; TRBD2 is a possible D gene (6 bases). CDR3 length: 18 amino acids. V lost 1 base and J lost 1, with 16 bases in between. CDR1 and CDR2 (germline): SGHTA, FQGNSA. CDR3: CASSLGGWEAKNTGELFF. The CDR3 DNA sequence: TGTGCCAGCAGCTTAGGGGGTTGGGAGGCAAAGAACACCGGGGAGCTGTTTTTT.

The gene calls are TRBV27 and TRBJ1-4, with D perhaps TRBD1 (5 bases). Germline CDR1 reads MNHEY; CDR2 reads SMNVEV (reference sequence). Trimming shortened V by 8 bases and J by 2 bases, and 24 bases separated the two germline ends. There are 18 residues in the CDR3. CDR3 nucleotide sequence: TGTGCCAGCGGACCGGGAGGGGCAAGTTACGGGACTAATGAAAAACTGTTTTTT. It translates to CASGPGGASYGTNEKLFF.

This rearrangement joins TRBV5-1 to TRBJ1-2; the D gene is possibly TRBD1 (5 bases). This CDR3 is built from 13 residues. Trimming shortened V by 4 bases and J by 2 bases, and 9 bases separated the two germline ends. Germline CDR1 and CDR2: SGHRS and YFSETQ. The CDR3 is CASSAGPNYGYTF. The DNA for the CDR3 is TGCGCCAGCAGCGCGGGACCGAACTATGGCTACACCTTC.

This clone was observed once. The chain has TRBV5-4 and TRBJ2-2, with a weak D call TRBD2 (6 bases). The V and J ends lost 1 base and 7 bases respectively, with 8 bases between them. Germline CDR1 and CDR2: SGHNT and YYREEE (reference sequence). This CDR3 comprises 13 residues. This CDR3 reads CASSLFGGGELFF. The CDR3 bases are TGTGCCAGCAGCTTGTTCGGGGGCGGGGAGCTGTTTTTT.